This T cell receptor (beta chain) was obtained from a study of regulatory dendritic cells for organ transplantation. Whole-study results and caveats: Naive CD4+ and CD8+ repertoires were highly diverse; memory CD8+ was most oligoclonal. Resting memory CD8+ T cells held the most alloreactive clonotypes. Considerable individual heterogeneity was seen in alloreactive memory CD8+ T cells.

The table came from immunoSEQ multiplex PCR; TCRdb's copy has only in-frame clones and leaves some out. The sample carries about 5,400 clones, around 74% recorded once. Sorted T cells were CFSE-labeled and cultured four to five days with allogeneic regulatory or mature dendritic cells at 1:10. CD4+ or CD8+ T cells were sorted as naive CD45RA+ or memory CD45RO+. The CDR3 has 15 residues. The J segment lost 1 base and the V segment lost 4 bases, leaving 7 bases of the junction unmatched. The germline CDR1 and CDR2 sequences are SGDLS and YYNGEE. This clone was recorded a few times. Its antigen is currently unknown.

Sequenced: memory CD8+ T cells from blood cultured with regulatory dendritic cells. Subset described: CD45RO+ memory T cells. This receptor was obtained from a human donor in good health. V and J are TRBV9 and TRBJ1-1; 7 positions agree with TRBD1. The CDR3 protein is CASSTGQVTNTEAFF. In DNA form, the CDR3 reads TGTGCCAGCAGCACAGGACAGGTCACGAACACTGAAGCTTTCTTT.